This T cell receptor beta chain was recovered during a study of post-analysis software for immune sequencing data (dated by TCRdb to about 2015). Background on the whole study: Relapsing-remitting, secondary progressive and progressive-relapsing multiple sclerosis were recorded as disease courses, and subtype annotation was lacking for some patients. A subset of samples was prepared in parallel using single-end sample barcoding, then pooled and co-amplified after Illumina adapter ligation. The multiple sclerosis patient repertoires were compared with about a dozen previously published healthy control repertoires from donors aged about 6 to 26 years.

Overall results and qualifications from the work: Direct clustering with F measure showed strong co-clustering of samples prepared in the same batch, prompting a batch-effect correction. Patients showed significantly higher frequencies than controls for roughly five TRBV segments, among them TRBV5-6, TRBV5-1 and TRBV20-1. Compared with controls, multiple sclerosis patients had significantly lower normalized Chao1 diversity, a finding suggesting substantial peripheral T-cell clonal expansion. The control group was slightly older than the multiple sclerosis patient group.

For CDR1 and CDR2, the germline V gene (reference sequence) lists DFQATT and SNEGSKA. V and J lose 6 bases and 5 bases, and a span of 20 bases separates them. Reading from cysteine to phenylalanine, the CDR3 counts 14 amino acids. CDR3 DNA only is kept here, 42 bases in frame from base 1. To demonstrate the VDJtools post-analysis software, TCR beta repertoires were profiled from the peripheral blood of 13 young patients with multiple sclerosis. The multiple sclerosis patients were children and adolescents between roughly 6 and 16 years of age. Notes on this clonotype: There is no known antigen for this receptor. No much larger clonotype is one base removed from it; base qualities were not supplied.

Library generation was performed with PCR. The data were produced on an Illumina HiSeq 2500. To reduce PCR and sequencing biases, unique molecular identifiers were built into the TCR beta cDNA libraries. Every 1 to 10 million input T cells yielded 500,000 or so cDNA molecules, meaning each molecule approximated one T cell. The same protocol used for the earlier healthy control dataset was applied to prepare and sequence the patient libraries. Samples belonging to the same batch were prepared together, multiplexed and sequenced on a shared HiSeq lane. The study's own analysis went as follows. MIGEC handled the raw barcoded reads, throwing out single-read molecular identifier groups before consensus assembly and CDR3 extraction. VDJtools was used for post-analysis of the clonotype tables, and diversity was normalized by down-sampling every dataset to the size of the smallest sample. In repertoire overlap clustering, CDR3 amino acid sequences, but not nucleotide sequences, were matched to correct batch-related cross-sample contamination. Through fastp at Q25 and MiXCR, TCRdb rebuilt clones from the public reads, retaining in-frame beta chains. All rows with the same CDR3 protein become a single entry with the most common DNA and genes. Here the V and J calls rest on TCRdb's processing, not on the authors' analysis. Counted in this sample were about 800,000 distinct CDR3 sequences; about 32% of them appeared once. The top ten clonotypes cover 0.56% of the sample.

The chain couples TRBV20-1 to TRBJ2-7, with the D call perhaps TRBD1 or TRBD2, each one matching 5 bases. Material for sequencing was blood. The receptor's source is a girl aged 5-17 years with multiple sclerosis. The CDR3 amino acid sequence is: CSARGGTHGDEQYF. The sequenced DNA: TGCAGTGCGAGGGGTGGGACCCATGGGGACGAGCAGTACTTC.